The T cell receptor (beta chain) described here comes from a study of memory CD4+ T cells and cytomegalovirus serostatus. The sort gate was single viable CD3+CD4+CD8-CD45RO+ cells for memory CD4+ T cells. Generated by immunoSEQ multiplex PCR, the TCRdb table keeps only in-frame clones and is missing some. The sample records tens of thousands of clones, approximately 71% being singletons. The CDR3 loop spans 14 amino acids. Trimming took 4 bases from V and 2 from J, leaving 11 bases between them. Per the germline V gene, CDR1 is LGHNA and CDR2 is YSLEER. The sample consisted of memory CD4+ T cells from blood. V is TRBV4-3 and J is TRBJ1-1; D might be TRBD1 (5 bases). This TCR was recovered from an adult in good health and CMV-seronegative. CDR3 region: CASSLGVGNTEAFF. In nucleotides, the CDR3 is TGCGCCAGCAGCCTGGGGGTTGGAAACACTGAAGCTTTCTTT.